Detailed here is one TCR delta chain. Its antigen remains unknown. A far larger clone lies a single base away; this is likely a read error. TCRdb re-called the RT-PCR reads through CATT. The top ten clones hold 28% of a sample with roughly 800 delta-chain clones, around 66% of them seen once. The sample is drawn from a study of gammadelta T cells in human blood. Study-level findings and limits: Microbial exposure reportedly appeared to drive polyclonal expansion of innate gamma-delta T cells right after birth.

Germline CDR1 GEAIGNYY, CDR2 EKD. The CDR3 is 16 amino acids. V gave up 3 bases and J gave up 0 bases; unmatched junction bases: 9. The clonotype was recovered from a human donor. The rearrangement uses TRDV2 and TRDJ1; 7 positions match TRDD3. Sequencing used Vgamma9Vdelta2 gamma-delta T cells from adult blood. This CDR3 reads CACDALGAAYTDKLIF. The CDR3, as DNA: TGTGCCTGTGACGCCCTGGGGGCAGCGTACACCGATAAACTCATCTTT.